This T cell receptor beta chain was captured by sequencing in a study of neurological immune-mediated disorders. Study-wide results and limits: Private repertoires in all groups were suggested, as expanded clones shared no CDR3 amino acid sequences across subjects. The greatest degree of TCR clonal expansion was observed in HTLV-1-associated myelopathy, with the lowest in multiple sclerosis, below that of healthy controls.

TCRdb recomputed calls from the 5' RACE reads with MiXCR, one row per CDR3 protein. The sample consists of about 45,000 distinct CDR3 sequences, about 14% of them appearing once. The CDR3 length is 15 residues. Germline-derived CDR1 and CDR2 are MNHEY and SMNVEV (reference sequence). Trimming pared 0 bases from V and 10 bases from J, leaving 13 bases between. At least ten counts were recorded for this clonotype. Its antigen is still unknown. Time point described: longitudinal time-point 3. Volunteers from a blood bank in Maryland, USA, constituted the healthy controls. The unsorted libraries had their origin in 2 million PBMCs stored at -80 C.

The source material was PBMCs. V and J are TRBV27 and TRBJ1-6; a possible D gene is TRBD1 (5 bases). The receptor comes from a man aged 25-40 years in good health. The DNA for the CDR3 is TGTGCCAGCAGTTTATCACCTCCTGACAGATCACCCCTCCACTTT. This translates into CASSLSPPDRSPLHF.